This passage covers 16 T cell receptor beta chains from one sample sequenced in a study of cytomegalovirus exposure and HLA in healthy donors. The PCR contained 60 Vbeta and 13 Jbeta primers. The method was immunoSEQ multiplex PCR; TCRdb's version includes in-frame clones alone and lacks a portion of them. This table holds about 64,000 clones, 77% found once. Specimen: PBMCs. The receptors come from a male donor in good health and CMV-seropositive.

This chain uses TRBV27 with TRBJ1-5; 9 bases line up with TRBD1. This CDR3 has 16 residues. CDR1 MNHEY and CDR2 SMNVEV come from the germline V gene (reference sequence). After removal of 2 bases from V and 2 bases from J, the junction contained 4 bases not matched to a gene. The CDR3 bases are TGTGCCAGCAGTTTACTTTGGACAGGGGGCAATCAGCCCCAGCATTTT. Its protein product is CASSLLWTGGNQPQHF.

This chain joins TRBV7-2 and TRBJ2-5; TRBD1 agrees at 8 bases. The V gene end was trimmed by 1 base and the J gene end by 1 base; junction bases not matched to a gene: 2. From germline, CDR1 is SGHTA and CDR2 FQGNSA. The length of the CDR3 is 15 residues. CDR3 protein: CASSLGDRTQETQYF. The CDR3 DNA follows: TGTGCCAGCAGCTTAGGGGACAGGACCCAAGAGACCCAGTACTTC.

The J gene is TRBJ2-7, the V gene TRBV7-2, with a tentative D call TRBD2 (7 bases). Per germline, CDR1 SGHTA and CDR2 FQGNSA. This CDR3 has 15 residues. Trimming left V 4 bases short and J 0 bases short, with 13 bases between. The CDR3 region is CASSSRGGSSYEQYF. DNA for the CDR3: TGTGCCAGCAGCTCAAGGGGGGGGAGCTCCTACGAGCAGTACTTC.

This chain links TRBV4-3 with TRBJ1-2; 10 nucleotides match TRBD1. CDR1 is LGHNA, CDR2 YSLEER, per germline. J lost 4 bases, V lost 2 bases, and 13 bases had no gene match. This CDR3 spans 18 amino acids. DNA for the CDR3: TGCGCCAGCAGCCAAACTCCGGGACAGGGGCCCTCTAGCTATGGCTACACCTTC. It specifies CASSQTPGQGPSSYGYTF.

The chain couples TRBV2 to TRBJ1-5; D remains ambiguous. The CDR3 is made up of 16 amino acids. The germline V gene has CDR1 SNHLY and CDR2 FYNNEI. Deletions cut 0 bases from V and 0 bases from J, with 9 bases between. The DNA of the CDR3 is TGTGCCAGCAGTGAAGCCCACGGTTATAGCAATCAGCCCCAGCATTTT. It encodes CASSEAHGYSNQPQHF.

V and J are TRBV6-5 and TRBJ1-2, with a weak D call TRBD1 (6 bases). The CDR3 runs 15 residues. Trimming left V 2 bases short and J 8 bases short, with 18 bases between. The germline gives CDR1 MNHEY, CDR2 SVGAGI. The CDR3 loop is CASSYEVGQGWGYTF. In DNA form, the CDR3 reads TGTGCCAGCAGTTACGAAGTGGGGCAGGGGTGGGGCTACACCTTC.

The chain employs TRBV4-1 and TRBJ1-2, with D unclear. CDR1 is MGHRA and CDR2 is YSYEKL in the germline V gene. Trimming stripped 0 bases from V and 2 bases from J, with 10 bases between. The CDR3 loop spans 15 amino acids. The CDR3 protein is CASSQETALNYGYTF. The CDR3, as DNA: TGCGCCAGCAGCCAAGAAACAGCTTTAAACTATGGCTACACCTTC.

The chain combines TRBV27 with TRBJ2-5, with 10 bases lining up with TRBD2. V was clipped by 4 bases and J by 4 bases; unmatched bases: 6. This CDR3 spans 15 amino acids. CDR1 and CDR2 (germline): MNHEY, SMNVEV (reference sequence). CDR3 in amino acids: CASSSRGLAVETQYF. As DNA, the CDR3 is TGTGCCAGCAGTTCTCGAGGACTAGCGGTAGAGACCCAGTACTTC.

Here the CDR3 DNA reads TGTGCCAGCAGCCCCGGGGGAGGTATGCAAGAGACCCAGTACTTC. Translating gives CASSPGGGMQETQYF. The chain uses TRBV9 and TRBJ2-5, with a possible D match to TRBD2 (6 bases). Germline assignment: CDR1 SGDLS and CDR2 YYNGEE. The CDR3 sequence is 15 residues long. The V and J ends lost 4 bases and 2 bases respectively, with 15 bases between them. Combining the CDR3 with reference TRBV9 and TRBJ2-5 gives the whole variable domain DSGVTQTPKHLITATGQRVTLRCSPRSGDLSVYWYQQSLDQGLQFLIQYYNGEERAKGNILERFSAQQFPDLHSELNLSSLELGDSALYFCASSPGGGMQETQYFGPGTRLLVL.

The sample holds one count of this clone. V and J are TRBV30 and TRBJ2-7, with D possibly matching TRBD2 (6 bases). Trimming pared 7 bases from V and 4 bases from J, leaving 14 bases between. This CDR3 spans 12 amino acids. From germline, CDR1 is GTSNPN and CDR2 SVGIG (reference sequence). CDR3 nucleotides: TGTGCCTCGAGACTGGGGGGATACGAGCAGTACTTC. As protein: CASRLGGYEQYF.

CDR3 residues: CASSEGEDTLNTGELFF. The CDR3 DNA reads TGTGCCAGCAGTGAAGGTGAGGACACCTTGAACACCGGGGAGCTGTTTTTT. The chain recombines TRBV25-1 with TRBJ2-2; D is perhaps TRBD1 (5 bases). Between the trimmed V and J ends, which lost 2 bases and 1 base, there was a span of 14 bases. Germline V lookup: CDR1 MGHDK, CDR2 SYGVNS. The CDR3 runs 17 residues.

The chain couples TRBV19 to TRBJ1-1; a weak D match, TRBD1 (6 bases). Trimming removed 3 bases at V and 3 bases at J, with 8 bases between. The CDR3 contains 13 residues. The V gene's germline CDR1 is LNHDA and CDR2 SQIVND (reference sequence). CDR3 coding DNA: TGTGCCAGTAGTATGAAGGGGGACACTGAAGCTTTCTTT. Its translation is CASSMKGDTEAFF.

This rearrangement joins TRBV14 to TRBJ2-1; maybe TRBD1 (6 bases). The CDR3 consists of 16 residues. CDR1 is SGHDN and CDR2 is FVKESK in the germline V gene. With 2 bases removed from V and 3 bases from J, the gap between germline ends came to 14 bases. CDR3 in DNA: TGTGCCAGCAGCCAATATCAAGGACAGATCTACAATGAGCAGTTCTTC. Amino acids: CASSQYQGQIYNEQFF.

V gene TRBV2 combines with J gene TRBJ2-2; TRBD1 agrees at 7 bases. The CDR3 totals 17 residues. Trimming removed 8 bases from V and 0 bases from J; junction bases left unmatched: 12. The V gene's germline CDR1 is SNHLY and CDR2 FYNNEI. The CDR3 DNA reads TGTGCCAGCGTCCCACGGGACAGATCGACGAACACCGGGGAGCTGTTTTTT. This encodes CASVPRDRSTNTGELFF.

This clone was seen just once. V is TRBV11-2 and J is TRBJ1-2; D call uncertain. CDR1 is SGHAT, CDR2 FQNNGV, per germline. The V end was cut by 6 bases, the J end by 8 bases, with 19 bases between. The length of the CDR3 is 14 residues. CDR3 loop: CASRNRGEGSGYTF. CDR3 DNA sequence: TGTGCCAGCAGAAACCGCGGGGAGGGATCCGGCTACACCTTC.

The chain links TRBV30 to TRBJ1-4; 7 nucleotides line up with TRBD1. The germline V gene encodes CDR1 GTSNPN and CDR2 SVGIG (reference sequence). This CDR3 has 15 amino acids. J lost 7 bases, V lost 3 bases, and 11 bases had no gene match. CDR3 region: CAWSKHAGTAEKLFF. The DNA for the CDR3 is TGTGCCTGGAGCAAACATGCCGGGACAGCTGAAAAACTGTTTTTT.